This T cell receptor (beta chain) was found in a study of blood T cell repertoires in COVID-19. In the study overall: Nucleic acid was either cDNA or gDNA, and it came from T cells, B-cell-depleted T cells, or PBMCs.

The germline CDR1 and CDR2 sequences are GTSNPN and SVGIG (reference sequence). Trimming cost V 1 base and J 5 bases; bases outside gene matches: 5. The CDR3 has 14 amino acids. Data came from immunoSEQ multiplex PCR; TCRdb stores just in-frame clones and leaves some out. The table lists 100,000 to 110,000 clones, roughly 79% of them singletons. Sequencing used peripheral blood. V and J are TRBV30 and TRBJ2-1, with TRBD1 identical over 7 bases. The sequence was obtained from a man aged 65 to 85 with active or convalescent COVID-19. CDR3 region: CAWSAGTANNEQFF. DNA of the CDR3: TGTGCCTGGAGTGCCGGGACAGCCAACAATGAGCAGTTCTTC.